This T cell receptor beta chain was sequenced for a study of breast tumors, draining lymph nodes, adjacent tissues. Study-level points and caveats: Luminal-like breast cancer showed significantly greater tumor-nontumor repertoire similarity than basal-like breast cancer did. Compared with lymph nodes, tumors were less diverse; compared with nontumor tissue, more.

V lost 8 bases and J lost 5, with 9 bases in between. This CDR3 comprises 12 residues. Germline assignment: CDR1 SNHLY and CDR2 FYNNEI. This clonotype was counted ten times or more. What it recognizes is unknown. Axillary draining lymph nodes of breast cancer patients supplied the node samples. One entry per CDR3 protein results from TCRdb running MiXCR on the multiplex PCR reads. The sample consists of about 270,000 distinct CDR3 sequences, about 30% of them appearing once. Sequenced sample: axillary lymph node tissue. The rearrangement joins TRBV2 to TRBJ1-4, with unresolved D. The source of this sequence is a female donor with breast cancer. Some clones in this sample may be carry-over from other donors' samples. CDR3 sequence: CASGAPNEKLFF. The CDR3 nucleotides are TGTGCCAGCGGCGCTCCGAATGAAAAACTGTTTTTT.